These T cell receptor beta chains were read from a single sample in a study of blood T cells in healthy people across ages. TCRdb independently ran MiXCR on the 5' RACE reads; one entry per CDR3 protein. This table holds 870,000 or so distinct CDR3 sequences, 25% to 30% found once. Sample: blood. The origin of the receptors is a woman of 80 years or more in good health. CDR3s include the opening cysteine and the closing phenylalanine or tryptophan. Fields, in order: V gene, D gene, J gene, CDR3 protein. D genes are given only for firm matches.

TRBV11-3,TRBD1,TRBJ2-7,CASSLRSGQGAVVYEQYF
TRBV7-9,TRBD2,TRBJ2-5,CASSLAGSQETQDF
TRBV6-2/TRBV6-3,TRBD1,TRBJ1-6,CASRRPGQGSNSPLHF
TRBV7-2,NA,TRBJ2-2,CASSLGTGYTGELFF
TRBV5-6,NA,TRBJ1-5,CASSSTAFNQPQHF
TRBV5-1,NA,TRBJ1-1,CASRFGGSGLPTFMNTEAFF
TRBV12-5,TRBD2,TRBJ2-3,CASGRSGDYTDTQYF
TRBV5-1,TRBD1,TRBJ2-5,CASSTGTGEETQYF
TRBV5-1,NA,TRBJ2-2,CASSLARGVEFTGELFF
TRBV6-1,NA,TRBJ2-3,CASIDRSNTDTQYF
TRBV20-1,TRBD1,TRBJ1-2,CSAREVGQGFSGYTF
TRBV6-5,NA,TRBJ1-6,CASSPTIPGNSPLHF
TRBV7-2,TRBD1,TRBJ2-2,CASTYRGESGELFF
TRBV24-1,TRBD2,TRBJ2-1,CATSVQRLAGENEQFF
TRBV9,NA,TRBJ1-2,CASSEGGTQANYGYTF
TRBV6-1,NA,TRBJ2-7,CASSPRLILQRRYEQYF
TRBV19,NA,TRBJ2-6,CASSILGSGANVLTF
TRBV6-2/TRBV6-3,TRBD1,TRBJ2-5,CASSYPGTGWNEQYF
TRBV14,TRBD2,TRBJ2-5,CASSPRGTRQETQYF
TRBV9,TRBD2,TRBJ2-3,CASSWTSGATDTQYF
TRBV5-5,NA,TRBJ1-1,CASSLDPGRTEAFF
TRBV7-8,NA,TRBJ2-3,CASSFPREKPTDTQYF
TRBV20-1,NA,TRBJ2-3,CSASPPGGRTDTQYF
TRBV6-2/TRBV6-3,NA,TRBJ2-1,CASSYLGAVSGLDNEQFF
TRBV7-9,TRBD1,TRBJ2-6,CASSLEAWTGTSGANVLTF
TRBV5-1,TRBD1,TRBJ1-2,CATSGTGDWYGYTF
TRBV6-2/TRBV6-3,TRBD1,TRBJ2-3,CASSYWYDRVAGDTQYF
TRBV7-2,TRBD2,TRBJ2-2,CASSLSGATGELFF
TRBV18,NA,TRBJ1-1,CVSRVTGTEAFF
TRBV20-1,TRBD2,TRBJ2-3,CSARDRASGPDTQYF
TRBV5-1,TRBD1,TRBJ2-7,CASSPFPGQGTYEQYF
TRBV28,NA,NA,CASRQSSYNEQYF
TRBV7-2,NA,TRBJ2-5,CASSHGLTQETQYF
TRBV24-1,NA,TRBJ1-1,CATSKGNTEAFF
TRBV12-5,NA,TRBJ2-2,CASGLKGSGELFF
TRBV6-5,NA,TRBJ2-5,CASSYSGTLPIETQYF
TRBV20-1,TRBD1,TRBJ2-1,CSARRQGLVASYNEQFF
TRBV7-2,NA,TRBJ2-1,CASREPGGYNEQFF
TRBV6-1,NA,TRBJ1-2,CASLQGIYGYTF